This T cell receptor (beta chain) was retrieved from a study of blood T cell repertoires in COVID-19. Whole-study context: Acute and convalescent COVID-19 samples came from the United States, Italy and Spain. Nucleic acid was either cDNA or gDNA, and it came from T cells, B-cell-depleted T cells, or PBMCs.

The CDR3 totals 11 residues. Germline values: CDR1 SEHNR, CDR2 FQNEAQ (reference sequence). Study processing details: Reference gene primer amplification in the assay estimated nucleated cell counts. Some clones are missing from TCRdb's copy, which holds only in-frame ones; the method was immunoSEQ multiplex PCR. V and J calls plus clone size are reproduced from that table; the DNA served to infer D and trimming. The sample has some 83,000 clones; around 89% are singletons. Note on this clone: A junction boundary mismatches the germline segment, possibly from a read error.

The TCR originated in a man aged 60-69 years with acute or convalescent COVID-19. Sequenced sample: peripheral blood. V usage is TRBV7-9 and J usage is TRBJ1-1, with D uncertain. CDR3 nucleotide sequence: TGTGCCAGCAGCTTAACCGTCATTAGCGTCTTT. Amino acid sequence: CASSLTVISVF.